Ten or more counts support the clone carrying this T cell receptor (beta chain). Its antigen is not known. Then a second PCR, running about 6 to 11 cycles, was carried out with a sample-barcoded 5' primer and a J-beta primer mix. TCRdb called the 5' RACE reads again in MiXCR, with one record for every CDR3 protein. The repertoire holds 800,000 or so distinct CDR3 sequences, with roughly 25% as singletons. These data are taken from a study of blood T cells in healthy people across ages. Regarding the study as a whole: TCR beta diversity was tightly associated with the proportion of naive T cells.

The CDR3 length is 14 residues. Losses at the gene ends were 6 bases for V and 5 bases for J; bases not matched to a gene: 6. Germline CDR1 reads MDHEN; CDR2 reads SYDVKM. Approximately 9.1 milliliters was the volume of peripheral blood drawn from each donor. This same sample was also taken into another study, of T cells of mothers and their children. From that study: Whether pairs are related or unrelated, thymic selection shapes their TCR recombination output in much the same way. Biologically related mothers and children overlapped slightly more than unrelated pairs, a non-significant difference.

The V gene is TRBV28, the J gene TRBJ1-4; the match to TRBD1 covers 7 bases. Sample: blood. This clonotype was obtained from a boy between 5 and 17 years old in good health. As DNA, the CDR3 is TGTGCCAGCAGCCCCACAGGGGTCAATGAAAAACTGTTTTTT. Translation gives CASSPTGVNEKLFF.